The 21 T cell receptor beta chains listed next were all sequenced from one sample in a study of shared clonotypes between healthy human individuals. The assay was immunoSEQ multiplex PCR, and TCRdb's table has in-frame clones only and misses some. This repertoire shows under 350,000 clones, over 75% found once; its top ten account for around 16%. Sequences were obtained from memory CD8+ T cells sorted from blood. The subset: CD45RO+ cells pooled with CCR7-negative TemRA cells. Source of these receptors: a man aged 18 to 29 in good health.

The sample holds one count of this clone. The rearrangement uses TRBV9 and TRBJ2-2; 7 nucleotides match TRBD1. V shed 4 bases, J shed 4 bases, and the junction held 13 bases outside the gene matches. The CDR3 consists of 17 residues. Germline CDR1 reads SGDLS; CDR2 reads YYNGEE. DNA for the CDR3: TGTGCCAGCAGCCCAGACCCGACAGGGTCAGGCACCGGGGAGCTGTTTTTT. Translation: CASSPDPTGSGTGELFF.

CDR3 bases: TGCGCCAGCAGCCAAGGGGGGCGCGCTGAAAAACTGTTTTTT. It is translated as CASSQGGRAEKLFF. The V and J genes are TRBV4-3 and TRBJ1-4, with D perhaps matching TRBD1 (6 bases). Germline V gene sequence: CDR1 LGHNA, CDR2 YSLEER. The CDR3 spans 14 residues. The V end was cut by 1 base, the J end by 7 bases, with 10 bases between.

V gene TRBV6-6 combines with J gene TRBJ2-1; D uncertain. V was cut by 2 bases and J by 6 bases, with 14 bases left in between. This CDR3 has 15 amino acids. Germline CDR1 MNHNY, CDR2 SVGAGI (reference sequence). The CDR3 loop is CASSYDGPGSNEQFF. The CDR3 DNA reads TGTGCCAGCAGTTACGACGGCCCGGGTAGCAATGAGCAGTTCTTC.

In this sample, this clone turned up once. The rearrangement uses TRBV4-3 and TRBJ2-2, with 11 bases lining up with TRBD2. The CDR3 has 16 amino acids. The V gene's germline CDR1 is LGHNA and CDR2 YSLEER. Trimming removed 0 bases from V and 6 bases from J; junction bases left unmatched: 3. The CDR3 reads CASSQEPGLAAGELFF. The CDR3 DNA reads as TGCGCCAGCAGCCAAGAACCGGGACTAGCGGCCGGGGAGCTGTTTTTT.

V gene TRBV11-2 combines with J gene TRBJ2-7; D not resolved. Trimming stripped 5 bases from V and 0 bases from J, with 14 bases between. CDR3 length: 15 amino acids. Germline loops: CDR1 SGHAT, CDR2 FQNNGV. Written as DNA, the CDR3 is TGTGCCAGCAGCCGGACGGACCTCCTCTCCTACGAGCAGTACTTC. Amino acids: CASSRTDLLSYEQYF.

This chain joins TRBV29-1 and TRBJ2-5; no reliable D call. The CDR3 loop spans 12 amino acids. The germline V gene has CDR1 SQVTM and CDR2 ANQGSEA. V shed 6 bases and J shed 3 bases, with 11 bases lying between them. The CDR3 nucleotides are TGCAGCGTCCTGACTGAAGAAGAGACCCAGTACTTC. Encoded protein: CSVLTEEETQYF.

The genes are TRBV7-5 and TRBJ1-2. TRBV7-5 is noted as a pseudogene. The CDR3 has 15 residues. The CDR3 bases are TGTGCCAGAAGCTCCTTCGGGGGAAGGAGCTATGGCTACACCTTC. This translates into CARSSFGGRSYGYTF.

The CDR3 region has the DNA TGTGCCAGTAGTTCCCGGGGGGACTCAGGGACCTACGAGCAGTACTTC. Amino acid sequence: CASSSRGDSGTYEQYF. The chain combines TRBV19 with TRBJ2-7; 7 bases fit TRBD2. The germline CDR1 and CDR2 sequences are LNHDA and SQIVND (reference sequence). The CDR3 sequence is 16 residues long. With 5 bases clipped from V and 2 bases from J, the junction kept 12 bases outside the gene matches.

V and J are TRBV6-5 and TRBJ2-7, with unresolved D. The CDR3 loop spans 14 amino acids. Per the germline V gene, CDR1 is MNHEY and CDR2 is SVGAGI. V was pared by 6 bases and J by 0 bases, with 12 bases between. The CDR3 here is CASRPAIYSYEQYF. CDR3 sequence (DNA): TGTGCCAGCAGACCCGCCATATACTCCTACGAGCAGTACTTC.

This clone was counted many times. The V and J genes are TRBV5-4 and TRBJ1-2; 8 bases fit TRBD1. Germline CDR1 reads SGHNT; CDR2 reads YYREEE (reference sequence). The CDR3 sequence is 16 residues long. V trimming: 1 base; J trimming: 0 bases; junction bases outside the gene matches: 5. CDR3 coding DNA: TGTGCCAGCAGCTTGCGCGGACAGGGCCCTAACTATGGCTACACCTTC. It yields the protein CASSLRGQGPNYGYTF.

V is TRBV28 and J is TRBJ2-2; D uncertain. CDR1 MDHEN and CDR2 SYDVKM come from the germline V gene. This CDR3 comprises 16 residues. V lost 3 bases and J lost 0, with 11 bases in between. The CDR3 DNA reads as TGTGCCAGCAGTTTGCTGCGTGGCTCGAACACCGGGGAGCTGTTTTTT. Amino acids: CASSLLRGSNTGELFF. Complete variable domain (other parts from reference TRBV28 and TRBJ2-2): DVKVTQSSRYLVKRTGEKVFLECVQDMDHENMFWYRQDPGLGLRLIYFSYDVKMKEKGDIPEGYSVSREKKERFSLILESASTNQTSMYLCASSLLRGSNTGELFFGEGSRLTVL.

V gene TRBV6-1 combines with J gene TRBJ1-4; a weak D match, TRBD1 (5 bases). The germline V and J ends were trimmed by 2 bases and 0 bases, with 13 bases remaining between them. Germline V gene data show CDR1 as MNHNS and CDR2 as SASEGT. The CDR3 extends over 17 amino acids. The CDR3 spells CASSETTGDATNEKLFF. The CDR3 DNA is TGTGCCAGCAGTGAAACCACAGGAGATGCAACTAATGAAAAACTGTTTTTT.

The V gene is TRBV5-3, the J gene TRBJ2-3, with D possibly TRBD2 on 6 matching bases. TRBV5-3 carries the ORF label, with uncertain function. The V end was cut by 1 base, the J end by 4 bases, with 10 bases between. This CDR3 is built from 14 residues. The CDR3 nucleotides read TGTGCCAGAAGCTTGTTGGAGGGCCCAGATACGCAGTATTTT. The encoded protein is CARSLLEGPDTQYF.

A word on this clone: The junction does not match germline at one end; this may be a read error. CDR3 nucleotide sequence: TGCAGCGTTGAAGAGGGCGAGGAGTACTTC. This translates into CSVEEGEEYF. The chain carries TRBV29-1 and TRBJ2-7; D is uncertain. The CDR3 is 10 amino acids. In germline, CDR1 is SQVTM, CDR2 ANQGSEA.

This CDR3 is CATVVLGQGYTF. Here the CDR3 DNA reads TGTGCCACCGTCGTCCTGGGACAGGGCTACACCTTC. This rearrangement joins TRBV6-1 to TRBJ1-2; 7 positions agree with TRBD1. With 10 bases clipped from V and 8 bases from J, the junction kept 10 bases outside the gene matches. Per the germline V gene, CDR1 is MNHNS and CDR2 is SASEGT. This CDR3 comprises 12 residues.

The chain links TRBV25-1 to TRBJ1-1; D remains unclear. Germline V gene data show CDR1 as MGHDK and CDR2 as SYGVNS. This CDR3 is built from 14 residues. Deletions cut 7 bases from V and 2 bases from J, with 14 bases between. CDR3 DNA: TGTGCCAGCAAGAAGGAGGGTTTTAACACTGAAGCTTTCTTT. Residues: CASKKEGFNTEAFF.

This clone was recorded only once. The rearrangement joins TRBV27 to TRBJ2-2, with 9 bases that match TRBD1. Germline V gene sequence: CDR1 MNHEY, CDR2 SMNVEV (reference sequence). Trimming cost V 0 bases and J 5 bases; bases outside gene matches: 7. This CDR3 contains 17 residues. The CDR3 sequence is CASSLSRGTGRTGELFF. Written as DNA, the CDR3 is TGTGCCAGCAGTTTATCTCGGGGGACAGGGCGAACCGGGGAGCTGTTTTTT.

The chain has TRBV7-9 and TRBJ2-1; 12 bases match TRBD2. Per the germline V gene, CDR1 is SEHNR and CDR2 is FQNEAQ (reference sequence). The CDR3 is 18 amino acids. J gave up 9 bases and V 2 bases, and 14 bases lay outside the gene matches. CDR3 loop: CASSLSSLAGGIHGEQFF. In DNA, the CDR3 is TGTGCCAGCAGCTTATCTTCGCTAGCGGGAGGGATCCACGGTGAGCAGTTCTTC.

V and J are TRBV4-3 and TRBJ2-7; D possibly corresponds to TRBD1 (5 bases). Trimming removed 0 bases from V and 3 bases from J, with 12 bases in between. CDR1 LGHNA and CDR2 YSLEER come from the germline V gene. There are 15 residues in the CDR3. The DNA for the CDR3 is TGCGCCAGCAGCCAAGAATCGGCAGGGCACTACGAGCAGTACTTC. Its translation is CASSQESAGHYEQYF.

The chain is built from TRBV19 and TRBJ1-1; D is ambiguous. Trimming stripped 5 bases from V and 8 bases from J, with 18 bases between. Germline loops: CDR1 LNHDA, CDR2 SQIVND (reference sequence). This CDR3 comprises 14 residues. CDR3 protein: CASSLQLEVIEAFF. DNA for the CDR3: TGTGCCAGTAGTCTACAACTGGAGGTTATCGAAGCTTTCTTT.

This clone was counted a single time. This chain joins TRBV2 and TRBJ2-1, with 13 bases fitting TRBD2. The germline gives CDR1 SNHLY, CDR2 FYNNEI. V lost 2 bases, J lost 7 bases, and 14 bases stayed unmatched. The CDR3 consists of 19 residues. CDR3 sequence: CASSELSGTSGKLGNEQFF. The CDR3 DNA is TGTGCCAGCAGTGAACTAAGTGGGACTAGCGGGAAACTGGGGAATGAGCAGTTCTTC.